This paragraph covers one TCR beta chain sequence. This record belongs to a study of OX40 agonist ivuxolimab in advanced cancers. This table comes from immunoSEQ multiplex PCR, and its TCRdb copy is limited to in-frame clones, with some not included. The sample has 77,000 or so clones, around 90% seen once. V was pared by 3 bases and J by 5 bases, with 10 bases between. The CDR3 loop spans 13 amino acids. Germline V gene sequence: CDR1 SGDLS, CDR2 YYNGEE. The clonotype was recovered from an adult with an advanced solid tumor such as melanoma, head and neck, liver or kidney cancer. The V and J genes are TRBV9 and TRBJ2-3, with a weak D call TRBD2 (5 bases). Sample: CD4+ or CD8+ T cells sorted from blood, taken in a trial of the OX40 agonist ivuxolimab. CDR3 coding DNA: TGTGCCAGCAGCGCTCCGAGCGGAGATACGCAGTATTTT. The encoded protein is CASSAPSGDTQYF. The complete variable domain, with remaining parts taken from reference TRBV9 and TRBJ2-3, reads DSGVTQTPKHLITATGQRVTLRCSPRSGDLSVYWYQQSLDQGLQFLIQYYNGEERAKGNILERFSAQQFPDLHSELNLSSLELGDSALYFCASSAPSGDTQYFGPGTRLTVL.